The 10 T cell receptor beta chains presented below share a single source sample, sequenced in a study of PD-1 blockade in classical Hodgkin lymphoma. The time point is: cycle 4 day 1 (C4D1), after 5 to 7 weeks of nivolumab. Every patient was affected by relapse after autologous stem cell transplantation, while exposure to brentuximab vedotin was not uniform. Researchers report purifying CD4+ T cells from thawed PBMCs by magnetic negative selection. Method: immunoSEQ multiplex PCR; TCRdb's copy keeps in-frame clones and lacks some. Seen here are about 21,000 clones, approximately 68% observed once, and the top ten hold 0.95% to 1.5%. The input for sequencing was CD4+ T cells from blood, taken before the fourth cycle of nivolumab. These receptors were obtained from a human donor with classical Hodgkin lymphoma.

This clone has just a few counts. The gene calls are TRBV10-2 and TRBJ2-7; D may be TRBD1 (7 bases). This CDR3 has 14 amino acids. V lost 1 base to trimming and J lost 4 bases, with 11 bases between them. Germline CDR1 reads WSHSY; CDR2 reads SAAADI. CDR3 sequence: CASSEFPGGYEQYF. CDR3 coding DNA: TGCGCCAGCAGTGAGTTTCCAGGGGGGTACGAGCAGTACTTC.

The CDR3 loop reads CASSERGLAGAREQFF. The CDR3 nucleotides are TGTGCCAGCAGTGAACGCGGACTAGCGGGGGCCAGGGAGCAGTTCTTC. The J gene is TRBJ2-1, the V gene TRBV25-1; TRBD2 matches 13 bases. Germline V lookup: CDR1 MGHDK, CDR2 SYGVNS. V gave up 2 bases and J gave up 10 bases; unmatched junction bases: 8. This CDR3 is built from 16 residues.

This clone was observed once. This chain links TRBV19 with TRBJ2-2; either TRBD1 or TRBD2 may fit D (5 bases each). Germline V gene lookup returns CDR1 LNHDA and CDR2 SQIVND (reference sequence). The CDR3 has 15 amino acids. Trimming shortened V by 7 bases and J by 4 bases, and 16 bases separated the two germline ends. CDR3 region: CASINTGASTGELFF. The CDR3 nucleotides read TGTGCCAGTATTAATACCGGGGCTTCCACCGGGGAGCTGTTTTTT.

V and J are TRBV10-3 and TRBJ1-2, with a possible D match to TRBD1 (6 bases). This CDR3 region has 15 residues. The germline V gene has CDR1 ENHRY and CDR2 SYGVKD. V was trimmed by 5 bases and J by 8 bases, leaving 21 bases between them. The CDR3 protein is CAISRLWTASEGYTF. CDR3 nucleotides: TGTGCCATCAGTCGCTTATGGACAGCCTCGGAAGGCTACACCTTC.

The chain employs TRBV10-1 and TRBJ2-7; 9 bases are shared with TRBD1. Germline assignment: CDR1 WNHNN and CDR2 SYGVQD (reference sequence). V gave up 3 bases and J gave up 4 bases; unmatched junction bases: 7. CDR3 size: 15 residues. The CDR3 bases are TGCGCCAGCAGTGACCCCGGGACAGGGTCATACGAGCAGTACTTC. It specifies CASSDPGTGSYEQYF.

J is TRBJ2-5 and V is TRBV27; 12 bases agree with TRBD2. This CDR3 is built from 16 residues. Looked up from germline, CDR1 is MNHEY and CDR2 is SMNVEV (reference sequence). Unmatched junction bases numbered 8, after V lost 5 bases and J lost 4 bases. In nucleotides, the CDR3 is TGTGCCAGCAGTAGACCTAGCGGGGGGGTTCCAGAGACCCAGTACTTC. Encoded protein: CASSRPSGGVPETQYF.

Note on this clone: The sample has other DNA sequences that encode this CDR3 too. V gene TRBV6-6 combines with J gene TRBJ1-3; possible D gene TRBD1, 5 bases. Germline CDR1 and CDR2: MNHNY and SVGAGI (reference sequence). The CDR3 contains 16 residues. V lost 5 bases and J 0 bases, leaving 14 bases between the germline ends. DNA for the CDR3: TGTGCCAGCAGTCCGGGGCAGGCCAGCTCTGGAAACACCATATATTTT. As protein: CASSPGQASSGNTIYF.

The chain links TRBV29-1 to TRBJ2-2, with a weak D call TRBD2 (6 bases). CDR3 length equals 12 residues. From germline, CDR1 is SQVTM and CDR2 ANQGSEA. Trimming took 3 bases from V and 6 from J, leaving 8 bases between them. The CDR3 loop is CSVDGGSGELFF. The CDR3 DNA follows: TGCAGCGTTGATGGGGGGTCCGGGGAGCTGTTTTTT.

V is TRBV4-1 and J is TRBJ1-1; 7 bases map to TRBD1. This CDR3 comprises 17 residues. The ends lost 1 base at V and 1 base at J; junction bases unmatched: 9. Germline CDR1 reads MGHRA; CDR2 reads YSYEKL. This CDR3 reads CASSQVRQGGPNTEAFF. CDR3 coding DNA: TGCGCCAGCAGCCAAGTACGACAGGGAGGCCCGAACACTGAAGCTTTCTTT.

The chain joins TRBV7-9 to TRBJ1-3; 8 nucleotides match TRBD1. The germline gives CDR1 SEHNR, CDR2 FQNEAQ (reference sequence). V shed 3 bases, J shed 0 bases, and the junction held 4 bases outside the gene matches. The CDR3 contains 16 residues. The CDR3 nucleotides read TGTGCCAGCAGCTTGAGACAGGGGCACTCTGGAAACACCATATATTTT. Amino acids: CASSLRQGHSGNTIYF.